A single sample is the source of the 4 T cell receptor beta chains below, sequenced in a study of T cells after yellow fever vaccination. TCRdb re-derived calls from the 5' RACE reads in MiXCR, one entry per CDR3 protein. This table holds approximately 600,000 distinct CDR3 sequences, over 9% found once. Sequences were derived from PBMCs, sampled on the day of the yellow fever booster vaccination. The receptors shown here come from a man in his thirties or forties who received the YFV17D yellow fever vaccine.

This clonotype came up many times. This chain links TRBV28 with TRBJ2-7, with TRBD1 matching 7 bases. Germline V gene data show CDR1 as MDHEN and CDR2 as SYDVKM. The CDR3 spans 15 residues. The V gene end was trimmed by 5 bases and the J gene end by 3 bases; junction bases not matched to a gene: 10. The CDR3 bases are TGTGCCAGCAGTGCGGCCGGGACAGAAGGCTACGAGCAGTACTTC. This encodes CASSAAGTEGYEQYF. The full variable domain, completed using reference TRBV28 and TRBJ2-7, is DVKVTQSSRYLVKRTGEKVFLECVQDMDHENMFWYRQDPGLGLRLIYFSYDVKMKEKGDIPEGYSVSREKKERFSLILESASTNQTSMYLCASSAAGTEGYEQYFGPGTRLTVT.

The CDR3 coding sequence is TGTGCCAGCAGCTTAGTTGTCCGACTAGTGAACCAAGAGACCCAGTACTTC. Protein sequence: CASSLVVRLVNQETQYF. The chain couples TRBV7-2 to TRBJ2-5; the D gene is possibly TRBD2 (6 bases). CDR3 size: 17 residues. V gave up 1 base and J gave up 0 bases, with 15 bases separating them. CDR1 and CDR2 from the germline V gene are SGHTA and FQGNSA.

The J gene is TRBJ2-1, the V gene TRBV4-3; maybe TRBD2 (5 bases). There are 13 residues in the CDR3. In germline, CDR1 is LGHNA, CDR2 YSLEER. V lost 4 bases and J lost 8, with 12 bases in between. In DNA form, the CDR3 reads TGCGCCAGCAGCCGGACCCTAGCCGATGAGCAGTTCTTC. Translating it yields CASSRTLADEQFF.

The J gene is TRBJ2-4, the V gene TRBV18; 9 bases are shared with TRBD1. This CDR3 has 18 residues. Looked up from germline, CDR1 is KGHSH and CDR2 is LQKENI. Trimming removed 2 bases from V and 4 bases from J; junction bases left unmatched: 12. The CDR3 nucleotides read TGTGCCAGCTCACCAATATCGGGACAGGGAAACAAAAAAAACATTCAGTACTTC. Translation gives CASSPISGQGNKKNIQYF.